Shown below are 8 T cell receptor beta chains from a single sample sequenced in a study of CD8+ T cells in alopecia areata (dated by TCRdb to between 2018 and 2020). The library was built by means of the immunoSEQ multiplex PCR assay. RNA was extracted from all samples and reverse transcribed into cDNA, which served as template for TCR sequencing. TCRdb mirrors the immuneACCESS table, restricted to in-frame sequences. Some clones are absent from its copies; in checked studies, under half trace to an unresolved V gene, and the reason for the others is unknown. The sample has over 100,000 clones on record, with no singletons. Roughly 21% of the sample lies in the top ten. The sequencing sample was made of lesional skin. The receptors derive from a C3H/HeJ mouse with alopecia areata. The MHC haplotype that this mouse strain carries is H2-k.

To note about this clone: Gene names are the mouse ones. Distinct nucleotide sequences in the sample also encode this CDR3. CDR3: CAWRDRNYAEQFF. CDR3 bases read: TGTGCCTGGAGGGACAGGAACTATGCT. The chain has TRBV31 and TRBJ2-1, with 7 bases lining up with TRBD1. The read ends 4 residues early relative to the CDR3; the germline J gene fills the gap. The CDR3 is made up of 13 amino acids. Germline loops: CDR1 GKSSPN, CDR2 SITVG. The V and J ends lost 3 bases and 1 base, in that order; junction bases with no gene match: 0.

With respect to this clone: All gene names here are mouse names. The observed sequence ends 4 residues before the CDR3 terminus, with the missing tail filled in from the germline J gene. The V gene is TRBV1, the J gene TRBJ1-4; 8 bases are shared with TRBD1. The CDR3 covers 17 residues. V was pared by 3 bases and J by 0 bases, with 6 bases of the junction left unmatched. Germline CDR1 NSQYPW, CDR2 LRSPGD (reference sequence). CDR3: CTCSASDRVISNERLFF. The DNA read from the CDR3 is TGCACCTGCAGTGCTTCGGACAGGGTAATTTCCAACGAA.

Notes on this clone: The gene symbols are mouse symbols. The observed sequence ends 4 residues before the CDR3 terminus, with the missing tail filled in from the germline J gene. V is TRBV1 and J is TRBJ1-2; D possibly corresponds to TRBD1 (6 bases). The germline CDR1 and CDR2 sequences are NSQYPW and LRSPGD (reference sequence). Between the trimmed V and J ends, which lost 4 bases and 2 bases, there was a span of 11 bases. This CDR3 is 14 amino acids long. CDR3: CTCSGGGGNSDYTF. CDR3 DNA, as far as it was read: TGCACCTGCAGTGGAGGGGGAGGGAACTCC.

This clone appeared a few times. The germline and genes are mouse ones. The read ends 4 residues before the CDR3 terminus; that terminus is restored from the germline J gene. This chain uses TRBV13-3 with TRBJ1-1, with D perhaps TRBD1 (6 bases). CDR3 length equals 14 residues. V lost 0 bases to trimming and J lost 3 bases, with 9 bases between them. In germline, CDR1 is NNHDY, CDR2 SYVADS. The sequenced part of the CDR3 DNA is TGTGCCAGCAGTGATGAGGGACACTACACA. Protein sequence: CASSDEGHYT. The full CDR3 reads CASSDEGHYTEVFF.

In regard to this clone: Each gene name is a mouse one. The read finishes 4 residues shy of the CDR3 end, and the germline J gene is used to complete it. The chain has TRBV1 and TRBJ2-5; D may be TRBD1 (5 bases). The V gene lost 4 bases and the J gene lost 3 bases, with 11 bases spanning the gap. The CDR3 consists of 14 residues. Germline CDR1 reads NSQYPW; CDR2 reads LRSPGD (reference sequence). The CDR3 here is CTCSVGHGQDTQYF. The sequenced CDR3 bases are TGCACCTGCAGTGTAGGACATGGGCAAGAC. Combining the CDR3 with reference TRBV1 and TRBJ2-5 gives the whole variable domain VTLLEQNPRWRLVPRGQAVNLRCILKNSQYPWMSWYQQDLQKQLQWLFTLRSPGDKEVKSLPGADYLATRVTDTELRLQVANMSQGRTLYCTCSVGHGQDTQYFGPGTRLLVL.

There are a few counts of this clone. Germline and genes: mouse. From the germline J gene comes the end of the CDR3, since the read stops 4 residues before it. The gene calls are TRBV1 and TRBJ1-1; a weak D match, TRBD1 (6 bases). Germline CDR1 and CDR2: NSQYPW and LRSPGD (reference sequence). Trimming pared 6 bases from V and 0 bases from J, leaving 11 bases between. The CDR3 totals 14 residues. CDR3 DNA (partial): TGCACCTGCAGGGTGGGACAAACAAACACA. It translates to CTCRVGQTNT. The whole CDR3 reads CTCRVGQTNTEVFF.

This clone was seen more than once but under ten times. Mouse germline and gene names are used. The read is 4 residues too short to cover the CDR3 end, so that end is filled in from the germline J gene. The V gene is TRBV1, the J gene TRBJ2-4; maybe TRBD1 (6 bases). From germline, CDR1 is NSQYPW and CDR2 LRSPGD (reference sequence). This CDR3 contains 14 residues. The V end was cut by 4 bases, the J end by 3 bases, with 11 bases between. The CDR3 protein is CTCSDRVGQNTLYF. The DNA read from the CDR3 is TGCACCTGCAGTGACAGGGTCGGGCAAAAC.

This clone was seen more than once but under ten times. The listed genes are named as in mouse. The CDR3 end is not reached by the read, which stops 4 residues before it; the germline J gene fills it in. This sequence joins TRBV5 and TRBJ1-2, with D possibly being TRBD1 (6 bases). This CDR3 spans 14 amino acids. Germline V CDR1 and CDR2: LGHNA, YNLKQL (reference sequence). V lost 1 base and J lost 0, with 6 bases in between. The CDR3 protein is CASSQGDTNSDYTF. CDR3 bases read: TGTGCCAGCAGCCAAGGGGACACAAACTCC.